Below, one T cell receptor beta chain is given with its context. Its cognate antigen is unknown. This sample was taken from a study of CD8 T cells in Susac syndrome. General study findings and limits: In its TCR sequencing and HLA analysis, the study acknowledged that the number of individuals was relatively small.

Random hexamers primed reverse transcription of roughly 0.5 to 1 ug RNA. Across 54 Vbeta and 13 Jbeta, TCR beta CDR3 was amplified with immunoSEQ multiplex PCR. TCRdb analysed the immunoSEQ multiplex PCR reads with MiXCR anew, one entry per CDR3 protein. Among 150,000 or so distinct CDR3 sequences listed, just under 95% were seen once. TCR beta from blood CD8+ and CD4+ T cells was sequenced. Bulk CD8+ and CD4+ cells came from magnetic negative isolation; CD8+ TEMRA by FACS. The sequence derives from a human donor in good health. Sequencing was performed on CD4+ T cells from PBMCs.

The CDR3 spells CASRPLSVSSGANVLTF. The CDR3 DNA reads as TGTGCCAGCCGTCCCCTCTCGGTTAGCTCTGGGGCCAACGTCCTGACTTTC. V is TRBV7-8 and J is TRBJ2-6; the D is unclear. CDR1 and CDR2 (germline): SGHVS, FQNEAQ. Trimming shortened V by 8 bases and J by 0 bases, and 17 bases separated the two germline ends. The CDR3 is 17 amino acids.